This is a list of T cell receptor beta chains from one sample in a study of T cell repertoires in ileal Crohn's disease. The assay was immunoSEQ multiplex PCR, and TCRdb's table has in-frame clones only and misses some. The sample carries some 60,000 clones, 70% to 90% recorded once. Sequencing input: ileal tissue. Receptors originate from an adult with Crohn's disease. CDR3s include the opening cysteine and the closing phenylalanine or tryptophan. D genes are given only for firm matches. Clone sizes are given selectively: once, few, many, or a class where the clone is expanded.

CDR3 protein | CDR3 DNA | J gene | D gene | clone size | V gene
CATGQMGTGELFF | TGTGCCACGGGACAGATGGGGACCGGGGAGCTGTTTTTT | TRBJ2-2 | TRBD1 | NA | TRBV15
CASSYTGYEQYF | TGTGCCAGCAGTTATACCGGGTACGAGCAGTACTTC | TRBJ2-7 | NA | NA | TRBV6-6
CASSFDGTGYGYTF | TGCGCCAGCAGCTTCGACGGGACAGGTTATGGCTACACCTTC | TRBJ1-2 | TRBD1 | NA | TRBV5-1
CASSYSSGHTEAFF | TGTGCCAGCAGTTACTCGAGTGGTCACACTGAAGCTTTCTTT | TRBJ1-1 | NA | NA | TRBV6-6
CASSQGAGELFF | TGTGCCAGCAGCCAGGGTGCCGGGGAGCTGTTTTTT | TRBJ2-2 | NA | NA | TRBV11-2
CASSRGGVEDTQYF | TGTGCCAGTAGTCGGGGCGGGGTGGAAGATACGCAGTATTTT | TRBJ2-3 | NA | NA | TRBV19
CASSVGQGNTEAFF | TGTGCCAGCAGCGTAGGACAGGGGAACACTGAAGCTTTCTTT | TRBJ1-1 | TRBD1 | NA | TRBV9
CASLSANTGELFF | TGTGCCAGCCTCAGTGCGAACACCGGGGAGCTGTTTTTT | TRBJ2-2 | NA | NA | TRBV6-5
CASSLQSGERHGYTF | TGTGCCAGCAGCTTACAGTCTGGGGAGCGGCATGGCTACACCTTC | TRBJ1-2 | NA | medium-sized | TRBV11-3
CATSRDKGFVVQSYGYTF | TGTGCCACCAGCAGAGACAAGGGGTTCGTAGTGCAGAGCTATGGCTACACCTTC | TRBJ1-2 | NA | NA | TRBV15
CASSLKAGSFDEQYF | TGTGCCAGCAGCTTAAAGGCGGGGAGCTTCGACGAGCAGTACTTC | TRBJ2-7 | NA | NA | TRBV7-2
CASSLETSTDTQYF | TGTGCCAGCAGTTTGGAGACTAGCACAGATACGCAGTATTTT | TRBJ2-3 | NA | NA | TRBV27
CASSQAGRGRASYEQYF | TGTGCCAGCAGCCAAGCGGGTCGCGGGAGGGCCTCCTACGAGCAGTACTTC | TRBJ2-7 | TRBD2 | NA | TRBV14
CASSLTRVGEQFF | TGTGCCAGCAGCCTAACCAGGGTGGGTGAGCAGTTCTTC | TRBJ2-1 | NA | NA | TRBV5-4
CASSLQGTGNYGYTF | TGTGCCAGCAGCTTGCAGGGGACAGGGAACTATGGCTACACCTTC | TRBJ1-2 | TRBD1 | medium-sized | TRBV5-5
CAIKAGGVTDTQYF | TGTGCCATCAAAGCGGGGGGGGTTACAGATACGCAGTATTTT | TRBJ2-3 | TRBD2 | NA | TRBV10-3
CASSLEGPQSSGANVLTF | TGCGCCAGCAGCTTGGAGGGGCCCCAGAGCTCTGGGGCCAACGTCCTGACTTTC | TRBJ2-6 | NA | NA | TRBV5-1
CASSLNEGRRGYTF | TGTGCCAGCAGCTTAAATGAAGGACGGAGGGGCTACACCTTC | TRBJ1-2 | NA | NA | TRBV13
CASSLGLAGVMIAYEQYF | TGCGCCAGCAGCTTGGGACTAGCGGGAGTAATGATCGCCTACGAGCAGTACTTC | TRBJ2-7 | TRBD2 | NA | TRBV5-1
CASRGAGIGNEQFF | TGCGCCAGCAGAGGGGCAGGGATCGGCAATGAGCAGTTCTTC | TRBJ2-1 | NA | NA | TRBV10-1
CAARPTGNTEAFF | TGTGCCGCTAGACCAACAGGGAACACTGAAGCTTTCTTT | TRBJ1-1 | NA | NA | TRBV27
CASSHSPFATNEKLFF | TGCGCCAGCAGCCACTCTCCATTTGCAACTAATGAAAAACTGTTTTTT | TRBJ1-4 | NA | NA | TRBV5-1
CASSLKTGQVFSPLHF | TGCGCCAGCAGCTTAAAAACGGGACAGGTATTTTCACCCCTCCACTTT | TRBJ1-6 | TRBD1 | NA | TRBV5-1
CASSLQGAVETQYF | TGTGCCAGCAGCTTACAGGGGGCCGTAGAGACCCAGTACTTC | TRBJ2-5 | TRBD1 | NA | TRBV7-2
CASSQTGPLGGYTF | TGTGCCAGCAGTCAGACAGGGCCATTGGGTGGCTACACCTTC | TRBJ1-2 | TRBD1 | NA | TRBV7-9
CASRKTGTATNEKLFF | TGTGCCAGCAGGAAGACAGGGACCGCAACTAATGAAAAACTGTTTTTT | TRBJ1-4 | TRBD1 | NA | TRBV4-2
CASSIPIGVLDGYTF | TGTGCCAGTAGTATTCCTATCGGGGTTTTAGATGGCTACACCTTC | TRBJ1-2 | NA | NA | TRBV19
CASSQDRRGDGYTF | TGCGCCAGCAGCCAAGATCGGCGGGGGGATGGCTACACCTTC | TRBJ1-2 | NA | NA | TRBV4-3
CASTLVLPVGPWGYTF | TGCGCCAGCACCTTAGTCCTCCCGGTGGGGCCGTGGGGCTACACCTTC | TRBJ1-2 | NA | NA | TRBV4-1
CASSPGYLAVQPQHF | TGTGCCAGCAGCCCAGGGTATTTAGCAGTTCAGCCCCAGCATTTT | TRBJ1-5 | NA | NA | TRBV5-5
CASGDTFYGYTF | TGTGCCAGCGGGGACACGTTCTATGGCTACACCTTC | TRBJ1-2 | NA | once | TRBV6-5
CAWGRGGDYNEQFF | TGTGCCTGGGGCCGGGGTGGGGATTACAATGAGCAGTTCTTC | TRBJ2-1 | NA | NA | TRBV30
CAWSRTSETYEQYF | TGTGCCTGGAGTAGGACTAGCGAGACCTACGAGCAGTACTTC | TRBJ2-7 | TRBD2 | NA | TRBV30
CANQIPPGCGSTDTQYF | TGTGCCAACCAGATCCCCCCAGGGTGCGGCAGCACAGATACGCAGTATTTT | TRBJ2-3 | NA | NA | TRBV9
CASSQVRSFTEAFF | TGTGCCAGCAGCCAAGTGCGGAGTTTCACTGAAGCTTTCTTT | TRBJ1-1 | NA | NA | TRBV14
CAWSPGTGASGNTIYF | TGTGCCTGGAGTCCCGGGACAGGGGCGTCTGGAAACACCATATATTTT | TRBJ1-3 | TRBD1 | few | TRBV30
CASSRAGQSGNYGYTF | TGCGCCAGCAGCCGGGCCGGACAGTCTGGGAACTATGGCTACACCTTC | TRBJ1-2 | NA | NA | TRBV4-1
CASSPRWGGAGDTDTQYF | TGTGCCAGCAGCCCGCGATGGGGGGGAGCGGGAGATACAGATACGCAGTATTTT | TRBJ2-3 | TRBD2 | NA | TRBV9
CASGRGQTNFYGYTF | TGTGCCAGCGGCAGGGGACAGACTAACTTCTATGGCTACACCTTC | TRBJ1-2 | TRBD1 | NA | TRBV9
CASSPGSSGNTIYF | TGTGCCAGCAGCCCCGGGAGCTCTGGAAACACCATATATTTT | TRBJ1-3 | NA | NA | TRBV11-3
CASSVGTAEAFF | TGTGCCAGCAGCGTAGGTACGGCTGAAGCTTTCTTT | TRBJ1-1 | NA | many | TRBV9
CASSVSSGGRLEKLFF | TGTGCCAGCAGCGTAAGTTCAGGAGGGCGTCTTGAAAAACTGTTTTTT | TRBJ1-4 | NA | NA | TRBV9
CASSLGSGAMGNEQFF | TGCGCCAGCAGCTTGGGGAGCGGGGCCATGGGAAATGAGCAGTTCTTC | TRBJ2-1 | TRBD2 | NA | TRBV5-1
CASLDRGNQPQHF | TGTGCCAGTCTGGACAGGGGAAATCAGCCCCAGCATTTT | TRBJ1-5 | TRBD1 | NA | TRBV28
CASSQDPGTYGYTF | TGCGCCAGCAGCCAAGATCCCGGGACTTATGGCTACACCTTC | TRBJ1-2 | NA | once | TRBV4-1
CASSPSKSGGRFGTQYF | TGCGCCAGCAGCCCGTCCAAGTCAGGGGGGCGGTTTGGGACCCAGTACTTC | TRBJ2-5 | NA | NA | TRBV5-1
CASSLTDRVGYTF | TGTGCCAGCAGCTTAACGGACAGGGTCGGCTACACCTTC | TRBJ1-2 | TRBD1 | NA | TRBV7-3
CASSSQGFGNSPLHF | TGTGCCAGCAGTTCCCAGGGGTTTGGTAATTCACCCCTCCACTTT | TRBJ1-6 | NA | once | TRBV27
CAISEGVGGYGYTF | TGTGCCATCAGCGAGGGTGTCGGGGGCTATGGCTACACCTTC | TRBJ1-2 | NA | NA | TRBV10-3
CASNFRDRAHLGTGELFF | TGTGCCTCAAATTTCCGGGACAGGGCGCACCTTGGCACCGGGGAGCTGTTTTTT | TRBJ2-2 | TRBD1 | NA | TRBV27